This TCR beta chain was obtained from a study of T cells after yellow fever vaccination (dated by TCRdb to the late 2010s). Describing the broader study: Libraries from fractions with low cell numbers were prepared with the SMART-Seq v4 Ultra Low Input RNA kit. Blood was collected at multiple timepoints before and after primary and secondary immunization, and bulk PBMC replicates and cell subsets were isolated. The cohort comprised two healthy male donors, one aged 18 to 29 and one aged 30 to 40 years. To track T-cell clones before and after primary and booster YFV17D yellow fever vaccination, bulk TCR alpha and beta repertoires were sequenced longitudinally.

Based on the germline V gene (reference sequence), the CDR1 and CDR2 sequences are DFQATT and SNEGSKA. Reading from cysteine to phenylalanine, the CDR3 counts 12 amino acids. Here the CDR3 DNA is all that survives: 36 bases in frame from base 1. The V and J ends are trimmed by 6 bases and 2 bases, leaving 9 bases between them. This clonotype was seen repeatedly, ten times or more. Its antigen is still unknown. Within one base of it there is no much larger clone, and no base qualities were kept. Study-level results and caveats: Computational filtering was needed because FACS-sorted repertoires could contain abundant contaminating clonotypes from the bulk population. Only two donors were included in the study, so the extent to which the findings can be generalized is limited. Most clones expanded after primary vaccination (almost 97% of CD4 and 88% of CD8) were re-detected after the booster, suggesting that broad memory maintenance occurred. The secondary T-cell response was found to be weaker but faster than the primary response, with a peak reached on day 5 rather than on day 15. A small share of clonotypes was detected in both CD4 and CD8 compartments, with the overlap likely arising from convergent recombination.

The treatment or condition label, as the study defines it: live attenuated yellow fever vaccine strain. PBMCs were isolated from peripheral blood using a standard Ficoll-Paque protocol. CD4 and CD8 T-cell fractions were isolated with Dynabeads CD4 and CD8 positive selection kits. RNA was extracted with TriZol from bulk PBMCs, CD4 and CD8 fractions, and dextramer-positive and dextramer-negative fractions. TCR cDNA was synthesized by 5'RACE template switching, which introduced a universal primer site and unique molecular identifiers. cDNA synthesis was primed from both the TCR alpha and TCR beta constant segments. Libraries were amplified in two PCR steps, with sample barcodes and sequencing adapters added in the second step. Sequencing of libraries was done on Illumina HiSeq 2500 (2x100 bp) or NovaSeq (2x150 bp). The source study handled its data this way. Reads were demultiplexed and collapsed into UMI consensus sequences with MIGEC, and V(D)J alignment was performed with MiXCR. Vaccine-responding clonotypes were defined with edgeR using replicate PBMC samples, requiring FDR below 0.01 and a log2 fold change above 5 up to day 15. Bulk clonotypes were assigned CD4 or CD8 identity according to which sequenced CD4 or CD8 repertoire held them at higher abundance. The raw public reads went through TCRdb reprocessing: fastp at Q25, MiXCR clone calling, in-frame beta chains kept. CDR3 protein sequences are deduplicated, and each keeps its most common genes and DNA. Clone size and V and J calls follow TCRdb, not the original study. The sample table contains approximately 160,000 distinct CDR3 sequences; only one count was recorded for 5.5% to 8% of them. Jointly, the top ten make up roughly 3% of the sample.

The TCR comes from a man younger than 35 who received the YFV17D yellow fever vaccine. Sequences were derived from CD4+ T cells sorted from PBMCs, sampled on the day of the first yellow fever vaccination. The sequence links TRBV20-1 to TRBJ2-3; the D segment cannot be called with confidence. The base sequence is TGCAGTGCGACGGACCACACAGATACGCAGTATTTT. The translation is CSATDHTDTQYF.